A selection of T cell receptor beta chains follows, all from one sample in a study of T cells in Graves' hyperthyroidism and ophthalmopathy. TCRdb re-derived calls from the multiplex PCR reads in MiXCR, one entry per CDR3 protein. This table holds around 440,000 distinct CDR3 sequences, more than 15% found once. Specimen: blood. Receptors originate from a woman aged 18-35 years with Graves' hyperthyroidism. Both conserved end residues are part of each CDR3. The order of the fields is J gene, D gene, clone size, V gene, CDR3 protein, CDR3 DNA. D genes are given only for firm matches. Where a row states a size, it is once, few, many or the class of an expanded clone; other rows omit it.

TRBJ2-1 TRBD1 few TRBV5-1 CASNPGQSYNEQFF TGCGCCAGCAACCCGGGACAGAGTTACAATGAGCAGTTCTTC
TRBJ1-5 . many TRBV30 CAWSGSDNQPQHF TGTGCCTGGAGTGGGTCAGACAATCAGCCCCAGCATTTT
TRBJ1-1 . many TRBV30 CAWSPLAEAFF TGTGCCTGGAGTCCCCTCGCTGAAGCTTTCTTT
TRBJ1-5 . many TRBV5-5 CASSPGTSSNQPQHF TGTGCCAGCAGCCCCGGGACATCTAGCAATCAGCCCCAGCATTTT
TRBJ1-1 . . TRBV5-1 CASSLTETTEAFF TGCGCCAGCAGCTTGACGGAAACTACTGAAGCTTTCTTT
TRBJ2-2 . many TRBV20-1 CSAREGGANTGELFF TGCAGTGCTAGAGAAGGCGGGGCGAACACCGGGGAGCTGTTTTTT
TRBJ2-7 . many TRBV20-1 CSARGGAGPSYEQYF TGCAGTGCTAGGGGGGGGGCCGGACCATCCTACGAGCAGTACTTC
TRBJ2-3 TRBD2 medium-sized TRBV19 CASSIPRGDGADTQYF TGTGCCAGTAGTATCCCGCGGGGGGACGGCGCAGATACGCAGTATTTT
TRBJ1-4 TRBD1 . TRBV4-1 CASSQSGQAHERLFF TGCGCCAGCAGCCAATCGGGACAGGCCCATGAAAGACTGTTTTTT
TRBJ1-6 . many TRBV5-6 CASSLQDYNSPLHF TGTGCCAGCAGCTTGCAGGACTATAATTCACCCCTCCACTTT
TRBJ2-3 . many TRBV7-6 CASSGAGLADTQYF TGTGCCAGCAGTGGGGCGGGCTTGGCAGATACGCAGTATTTT
TRBJ2-1 TRBD1 . TRBV4-1 CASSQETPGTAYNEQFF TGCGCCAGCAGCCAAGAGACCCCCGGGACAGCTTACAATGAGCAGTTCTTC
TRBJ2-3 TRBD2 . TRBV6-2/TRBV6-3 CASSRLAGVYYTQYF TGTGCCAGCAGTCGACTAGCGGGCGTATACTATACGCAGTATTTT
TRBJ1-5 TRBD1 many TRBV6-1 CASKGTGYQPQHF TGTGCCAGCAAGGGGACAGGGTATCAGCCCCAGCATTTT
TRBJ2-7 . . TRBV3-1 CASSTRQPPYEQYF TGTGCCAGCAGCACCCGACAGCCCCCCTACGAGCAGTACTTC
TRBJ2-3 . many TRBV5-6 CASSLEGSDTQYF TGTGCCAGCAGCTTGGAAGGAAGTGATACGCAGTATTTT
TRBJ2-3 . many TRBV20-1 CSARPTDTQYF TGCAGTGCTCGACCCACAGATACGCAGTATTTT
TRBJ1-2 . few TRBV5-4 CASSPEGRDYGYTF TGTGCCAGCAGCCCGGAAGGACGGGACTATGGCTACACCTTC
TRBJ1-2 . many TRBV30 CAWSVGGGGYTF TGTGCCTGGAGTGTGGGGGGTGGTGGCTACACCTTC
TRBJ2-7 . many TRBV5-1 CASSLVRGYEQYF TGCGCCAGCAGCTTGGTGCGGGGCTACGAGCAGTACTTC
TRBJ2-1 . many TRBV20-1 CSARLKVYNEQFF TGCAGTGCCCGGCTCAAGGTGTACAATGAGCAGTTCTTC
TRBJ2-2 . many TRBV27 CASRLTREGGATGELFF TGTGCCAGCAGACTAACCCGAGAGGGGGGGGCTACCGGGGAGCTGTTTTTT
TRBJ2-1 . few TRBV5-1 CASSAAQGNDEQFF TGCGCCAGCAGCGCAGCACAGGGTAACGATGAGCAGTTCTTC
TRBJ1-4 . . TRBV3-1 CASSQGTVNEKLFF TGTGCCAGCAGCCAGGGAACAGTTAATGAAAAACTGTTTTTT
TRBJ2-7 . . TRBV10-3 CAISDQGWEAGGEQYF TGTGCCATCAGTGATCAAGGCTGGGAGGCAGGGGGCGAGCAGTACTTC
TRBJ2-5 . many TRBV7-6 CARRGGQSQETQYF TGTGCCAGGAGGGGCGGTCAGAGCCAGGAGACCCAGTACTTC